These 26 T cell receptor beta chains were all obtained from the same sample, sequenced in a study of blood T cell repertoires in COVID-19. Clones were read by immunoSEQ multiplex PCR, and TCRdb kept only the in-frame ones, dropping some. The sample comprises about 190,000 clones, approximately 91% of which are singletons, and 5.5% to 7% rests with the top ten. The source material was peripheral blood. The receptors shown here come from a middle-aged woman who had recovered from COVID-19.

This sequence joins TRBV3-1 (or the pseudogene TRBV3-2) and TRBJ2-3; 11 bases fit TRBD2. CDR3 size: 16 residues. V shed 2 bases, J shed 2 bases, and the junction held 3 bases outside the gene matches. The germline V gene encodes CDR1 LGHDT and CDR2 YNNKEL (reference sequence). CDR3 loop: CASSQLAGGTTDTQYF. In DNA, the CDR3 is TGTGCCAGCAGCCAATTAGCGGGAGGGACCACAGATACGCAGTATTTT.

This clone has more than one count but fewer than ten. The rearrangement links TRBV20-1 to TRBJ2-1, with D unclear. V was pared by 6 bases and J by 6 bases, with 6 bases between. The length of the CDR3 is 10 residues. The germline V gene has CDR1 DFQATT and CDR2 SNEGSKA (reference sequence). The CDR3 region has the DNA TGCAGTGCGGCTTTCAATGAGCAGTTCTTC. Its translation: CSAAFNEQFF.

This clone has a single count. The chain carries TRBV27 and TRBJ1-5; D might be TRBD1 (5 bases). Trimming removed 6 bases at V and 3 bases at J, with 15 bases between. This CDR3 has 15 amino acids. Germline loops: CDR1 MNHEY, CDR2 SMNVEV (reference sequence). The CDR3, as DNA: TGTGCCAGCAGCCTCGGGCAGGGCCCCAATCAGCCCCAGCATTTT. This sequence encodes CASSLGQGPNQPQHF.

This chain joins TRBV3-1 (or the pseudogene TRBV3-2) and TRBJ1-4; D possibly corresponds to TRBD1 (5 bases). The germline V and J ends were trimmed by 0 bases and 7 bases, with 18 bases remaining between them. This CDR3 contains 17 residues. Per germline, CDR1 LGHDT and CDR2 YNNKEL (reference sequence). The CDR3 is CASSQDQWGGVVEKLFF. DNA for the CDR3: TGTGCCAGCAGCCAAGATCAGTGGGGGGGGGTCGTTGAAAAACTGTTTTTT.

The chain is built from TRBV7-2 and TRBJ1-5, with 9 nucleotides matching TRBD1. Germline V gene data show CDR1 as SGHTA and CDR2 as FQGNSA. V gave up 1 base and J gave up 7 bases; unmatched junction bases: 8. The length of the CDR3 is 16 residues. This chain's CDR3 is CASSLGGGQGSQPQHF. The CDR3 DNA sequence: TGTGCCAGCAGCTTAGGGGGCGGACAGGGGAGCCAGCCCCAGCATTTT. Variable domain in full (rest from reference TRBV7-2 and TRBJ1-5): GAGVSQSPSNKVTEKGKDVELRCDPISGHTALYWYRQSLGQGLEFLIYFQGNSAPDKSGLPSDRFSAERTGGSVSTLTIQRTQQEDSAVYLCASSLGGGQGSQPQHFGDGTRLSIL.

This clone has just one count. This chain connects TRBV24-1 to TRBJ2-1; no definite D call. The V end lost 2 bases, the J end lost 9 bases, and 16 bases lay between the germline ends. There are 15 residues in the CDR3. Looked up from germline, CDR1 is KGHDR and CDR2 is SFDVKD. CDR3 DNA sequence: TGTGCCACCAGTGATTCAACACAGCCACCCGGTGAGCAGTTCTTC. Residues: CATSDSTQPPGEQFF.

This chain's CDR3 is CASSLDFYTYQPQHF. The CDR3 nucleotides are TGTGCCAGCAGCTTAGATTTCTATACCTATCAGCCCCAGCATTTT. The rearrangement joins TRBV7-2 to TRBJ1-5; D call uncertain. Germline V lookup: CDR1 SGHTA, CDR2 FQGNSA. The CDR3 contains 15 residues. Trimming shortened V by 1 base and J by 5 bases, and 12 bases separated the two germline ends. The variable domain in full, completed from reference TRBV7-2 and TRBJ1-5, reads GAGVSQSPSNKVTEKGKDVELRCDPISGHTALYWYRQSLGQGLEFLIYFQGNSAPDKSGLPSDRFSAERTGGSVSTLTIQRTQQEDSAVYLCASSLDFYTYQPQHFGDGTRLSIL.

The chain carries TRBV29-1 and TRBJ2-5, with a weak D call TRBD1 (5 bases). This CDR3 contains 13 residues. Deletions cut 7 bases from V and 1 base from J, with 13 bases between. Germline V gene lookup returns CDR1 SQVTM and CDR2 ANQGSEA. The CDR3 nucleotides are TGCAGCGCCCTGACAGCATTCCAAGAGACCCAGTACTTC. It is translated as CSALTAFQETQYF.

The V call is TRBV30, the J call TRBJ1-5, with D unresolved. The V end lost 1 base, the J end lost 6 bases, and 7 bases lay between the germline ends. This CDR3 is built from 12 residues. Germline V gene sequence: CDR1 GTSNPN, CDR2 SVGIG (reference sequence). In DNA, the CDR3 is TGTGCCTGGAGTGGAACATCTCAGCCCCAGCATTTT. Amino acids: CAWSGTSQPQHF.

This clone was seen more than once but under ten times. The chain carries TRBV4-2 and TRBJ2-7, with 10 bases fitting TRBD2. The CDR3 sequence is 16 residues long. The V gene's germline CDR1 is LGHNA and CDR2 YNFKEQ. The V segment lost 4 bases and the J segment 7 bases; nucleotides outside the gene matches: 13. This chain's CDR3 is CASSLASGSREGEQYF. The DNA of the CDR3 is TGTGCCAGCAGCCTAGCTAGCGGGAGTCGCGAAGGAGAGCAGTACTTC.

This clone was seen once. The V call is TRBV7-8, the J call TRBJ2-7; 7 bases are shared with TRBD2. Germline V gives CDR1 SGHVS, CDR2 FQNEAQ. With 4 bases clipped from V and 4 bases from J, the junction kept 13 bases outside the gene matches. This CDR3 spans 16 amino acids. The CDR3, as DNA: TGTGCCAGCAGCTCGGGTGCTGCGGGAGAAGGGTACGAGCAGTACTTC. Its protein is CASSSGAAGEGYEQYF. The complete variable domain, with remaining parts taken from reference TRBV7-8 and TRBJ2-7, reads GAGVSQSPRYKVAKRGQDVALRCDPISGHVSLFWYQQALGQGPEFLTYFQNEAQLDKSGLPSDRFFAERPEGSVSTLKIQRTQQEDSAVYLCASSSGAAGEGYEQYFGPGTRLTVT.

CDR3 nucleotides: TGTGCCAGCTCACCACCCACTACCTACGAGCAGTACTTC. Translating gives CASSPPTTYEQYF. The rearrangement uses TRBV18 and TRBJ2-7; D unclear. Germline assignment: CDR1 KGHSH and CDR2 LQKENI. Trimming removed 0 bases at V and 2 bases at J, with 5 bases between. The CDR3 sequence is 13 residues long.

The genes are TRBV5-5 and TRBJ1-5, with D maybe TRBD1 (5 bases). V shed 3 bases and J shed 3 bases, with 16 bases lying between them. From germline, CDR1 is SGHKS and CDR2 YYEKEE (reference sequence). The CDR3 is made up of 16 amino acids. In DNA form, the CDR3 reads TGTGCCAGCAGCTCCAGTCAGGGCTCCCCCAATCAGCCCCAGCATTTT. It codes for CASSSSQGSPNQPQHF. Based on the CDR3 plus reference TRBV5-5 and TRBJ1-5, the full variable domain is DAGVTQSPTHLIKTRGQQVTLRCSPISGHKSVSWYQQVLGQGPQFIFQYYEKEERGRGNFPDRFSARQFPNYSSELNVNALLLGDSALYLCASSSSQGSPNQPQHFGDGTRLSIL.

The genes are TRBV2 and TRBJ2-7; TRBD2 agrees at 7 bases. Trimming took 3 bases from V and 3 from J; bases not matched to a gene: 8. CDR1 SNHLY and CDR2 FYNNEI come from the germline V gene. The CDR3 totals 15 residues. The CDR3: CASSDTGGFIYEQYF. The CDR3 DNA follows: TGTGCCAGCAGTGACACGGGGGGTTTCATCTACGAGCAGTACTTC.

V usage is TRBV19 and J usage is TRBJ2-1, with 12 bases aligning to TRBD1. The CDR3 totals 14 residues. Unmatched junction bases numbered 2, after V lost 4 bases and J lost 7 bases. The germline V gene has CDR1 LNHDA and CDR2 SQIVND (reference sequence). CDR3 residues: CASSRDRGQNEQFF. The DNA for the CDR3 is TGTGCCAGTAGTAGGGACAGGGGGCAGAATGAGCAGTTCTTC. The full variable domain, with the rest looked up from reference TRBV19 and TRBJ2-1, is DGGITQSPKYLFRKEGQNVTLSCEQNLNHDAMYWYRQDPGQGLRLIYYSQIVNDFQKGDIAEGYSVSREKKESFPLTVTSAQKNPTAFYLCASSRDRGQNEQFFGPGTRLTVL.

The chain links TRBV27 to TRBJ2-1; TRBD1 might be the D (5 bases). The ends were cut back, 10 bases at V and 2 bases at J, with 12 bases in the middle. Germline V gene sequence: CDR1 MNHEY, CDR2 SMNVEV (reference sequence). The CDR3 covers 13 residues. The CDR3 DNA reads as TGTGCCACCCGGCCAGGGCCCTACAATGAGCAGTTCTTC. It yields the protein CATRPGPYNEQFF.

The genes are TRBV5-4 and TRBJ2-1; D is possibly TRBD1 (5 bases). V lost 9 bases to trimming and J lost 5 bases, with 9 bases between them. The CDR3 sequence is 11 residues long. The germline V gene has CDR1 SGHNT and CDR2 YYREEE (reference sequence). The CDR3 DNA is TGTGCCACCATGGGGCACAATGAGCAGTTCTTC. Its translation is CATMGHNEQFF.

Points on this clone: The same CDR3 is also encoded by other DNA sequences in this sample. The rearrangement uses TRBV12-3 or TRBV12-4 and TRBJ1-2; D is ambiguous. The CDR3 has 12 amino acids. V was shortened by 3 bases and J by 4 bases, with 6 bases between the two germline ends. The CDR3, as DNA: TGTGCCAGCAGTTTCTCGGGCTATGGCTACACCTTC. Protein: CASSFSGYGYTF.

Points on this clone: The same CDR3 is also encoded by other DNA sequences in this sample. The chain has TRBV18 and TRBJ2-5; D perhaps matches TRBD1 (6 bases). V gave up 3 bases and J gave up 2 bases, with 10 bases separating them. The CDR3 covers 14 residues. Germline CDR1 and CDR2: KGHSH and LQKENI. The CDR3 here is CASSPLTGQETQYF. The CDR3 DNA reads TGTGCCAGCTCACCCCTGACAGGTCAAGAGACCCAGTACTTC.

This chain uses TRBV5-1 with TRBJ1-4; D is unclear. The V and J ends lost 4 bases and 6 bases respectively, with 13 bases between them. This CDR3 is built from 14 residues. Germline V gene data show CDR1 as SGHRS and CDR2 as YFSETQ. CDR3 sequence reads: CASSLPEGDEKLFF. The CDR3, as DNA: TGCGCCAGCAGCCTGCCCGAGGGCGATGAAAAACTGTTTTTT.

The CDR3, as DNA: TGTGCCAGCAGTTACTCGTCCGGGACACTGGGGACTGAAGCTTTCTTT. Translation gives CASSYSSGTLGTEAFF. This chain links TRBV6-5 with TRBJ1-1; TRBD1 is a possible D gene (6 bases). Germline values: CDR1 MNHEY, CDR2 SVGAGI. V lost 0 bases and J 5 bases, leaving 16 bases between the germline ends. The CDR3 extends over 16 amino acids.

This chain uses TRBV29-1 with TRBJ2-5; D is perhaps TRBD1 (6 bases). The germline V gene encodes CDR1 SQVTM and CDR2 ANQGSEA. The CDR3 runs 15 residues. The germline V and J ends were trimmed by 0 bases and 5 bases, with 16 bases remaining between them. This CDR3 reads CSVEEPYRAGETQYF. In DNA form, the CDR3 reads TGCAGCGTTGAAGAGCCTTACAGGGCGGGTGAGACCCAGTACTTC.

In its sample, this clone was seen once. This sequence joins TRBV3-1 (or the pseudogene TRBV3-2) and TRBJ2-5; the match to TRBD2 covers 14 bases. Germline CDR1 is LGHDT and CDR2 is YNNKEL (reference sequence). V shed 4 bases and J 4 bases; nucleotides not matched to a gene: 5. The CDR3 extends over 16 amino acids. The CDR3 bases are TGTGCCAGCAGCCCCAGAGGACTAGCGGGAGGAGAGACCCAGTACTTC. This encodes CASSPRGLAGGETQYF.

The V and J genes are TRBV30 and TRBJ1-6, with D possibly matching TRBD1 (6 bases). Trimming removed 3 bases at V and 3 bases at J, with 9 bases between. Germline V gene data show CDR1 as GTSNPN and CDR2 as SVGIG (reference sequence). This CDR3 is 14 amino acids long. The CDR3 sequence is CAWRGGVYNSPLHF. The DNA for the CDR3 is TGTGCCTGGAGAGGGGGGGTCTATAATTCACCCCTCCACTTT.

The chain recombines TRBV18 with TRBJ2-3; D is unresolved. The CDR3 has 14 amino acids. The germline V gene has CDR1 KGHSH and CDR2 LQKENI. Trimming took off 0 bases at V and 0 bases at J, with 4 bases between the two ends. DNA of the CDR3: TGTGCCAGCTCACCACCGGCTAGCACAGATACGCAGTATTTT. Encoded protein: CASSPPASTDTQYF.

The V call is TRBV30, the J call TRBJ1-5, with D perhaps matching TRBD1 (5 bases). This CDR3 comprises 14 residues. Germline lookup yields CDR1 GTSNPN and CDR2 SVGIG (reference sequence). Trimming shortened V by 3 bases and J by 3 bases, and 12 bases separated the two germline ends. This chain's CDR3 is CAWRDDSYNQPQHF. Here the CDR3 DNA reads TGTGCCTGGAGAGACGACAGCTACAATCAGCCCCAGCATTTT. Full variable domain (missing parts from reference TRBV30 and TRBJ1-5): SQTIHQWPATLVQPVGSPLSLECTVEGTSNPNLYWYRQAAGRGLQLLFYSVGIGQISSEVPQNLSASRPQDRQFILSSKKLLLSDSGFYLCAWRDDSYNQPQHFGDGTRLSIL.